The clone carrying this TCR beta chain has ten or more counts. What it binds is not known. The data derive from a study of T cells in Graves' hyperthyroidism and ophthalmopathy. Study conclusions and caveats: Among clonotypes expanded in thyroid above 0.001, most were also found in blood.

Using RNA transcripts as the source, TCR beta CDR3 regions were amplified. Using the HTBI primer set, a first-round RT-PCR was run on the TCR CDR3. TCRdb analysed the multiplex PCR reads with MiXCR anew, one entry per CDR3 protein. The table shows a few hundred thousand distinct CDR3 sequences, with around 15% occurring only once. Diagnosing involved the use of clinical symptoms, serum thyroxine and TRAb, thyroid ultrasound and orbital computed tomography. V was pared by 0 bases and J by 0 bases, with 9 bases of the junction left unmatched. The CDR3 is made up of 19 amino acids. Per germline, CDR1 LNHDA and CDR2 SQIVND (reference sequence).

The TCR sequence derives from a woman aged 18 to 35 with Graves' hyperthyroidism. The material sequenced was blood. This chain connects TRBV19 to TRBJ2-1, with 9 nucleotides matching TRBD2. This CDR3 is CASSIEGRTSAHSYNEQFF. The CDR3, as DNA: TGTGCCAGTAGTATAGAGGGACGGACTAGCGCTCACTCCTACAATGAGCAGTTCTTC.